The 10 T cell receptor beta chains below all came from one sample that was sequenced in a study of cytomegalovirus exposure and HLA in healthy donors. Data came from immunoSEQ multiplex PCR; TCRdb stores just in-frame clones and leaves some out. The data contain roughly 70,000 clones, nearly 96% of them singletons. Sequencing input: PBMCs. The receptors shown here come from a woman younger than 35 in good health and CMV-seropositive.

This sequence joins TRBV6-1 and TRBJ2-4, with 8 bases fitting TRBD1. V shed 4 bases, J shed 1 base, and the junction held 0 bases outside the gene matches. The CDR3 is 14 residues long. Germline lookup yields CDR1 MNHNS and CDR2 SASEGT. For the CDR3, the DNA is TGTGCCAGCAGTGGACAGGGGGCCAAAAACATTCAGTACTTC. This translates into CASSGQGAKNIQYF.

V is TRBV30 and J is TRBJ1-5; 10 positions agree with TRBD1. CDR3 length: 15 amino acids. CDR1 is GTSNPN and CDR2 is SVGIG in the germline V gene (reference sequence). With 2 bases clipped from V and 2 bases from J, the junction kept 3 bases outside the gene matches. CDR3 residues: CAWSRGTGGNQPQHF. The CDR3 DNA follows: TGTGCCTGGAGTCGAGGGACAGGGGGCAATCAGCCCCAGCATTTT.

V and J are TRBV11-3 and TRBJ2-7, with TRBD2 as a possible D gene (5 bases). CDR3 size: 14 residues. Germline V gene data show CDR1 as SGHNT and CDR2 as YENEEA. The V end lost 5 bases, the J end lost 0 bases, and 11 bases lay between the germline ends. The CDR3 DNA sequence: TGTGCCAGCAGCCCTTTTGGGAGCTCCTACGAGCAGTACTTC. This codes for CASSPFGSSYEQYF.

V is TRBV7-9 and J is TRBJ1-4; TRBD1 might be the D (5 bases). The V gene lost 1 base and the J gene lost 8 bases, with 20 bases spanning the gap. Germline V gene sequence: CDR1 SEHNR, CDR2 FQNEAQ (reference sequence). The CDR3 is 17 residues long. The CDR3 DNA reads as TGTGCCAGCAGCTTAGGGTGGGGCGACTCGGCGGGAGAAAAACTGTTTTTT. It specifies CASSLGWGDSAGEKLFF.

As DNA, the CDR3 is TGTGCCAGCAGTCGCCGACTAGCGGGAGGACCCGGGGAGCTGTTTTTT. It specifies CASSRRLAGGPGELFF. The chain carries TRBV28 and TRBJ2-2; 13 bases fit TRBD2. CDR3 length: 16 amino acids. J was trimmed by 6 bases and V by 5 bases; bases with no gene match: 6. Germline V gene data show CDR1 as MDHEN and CDR2 as SYDVKM.

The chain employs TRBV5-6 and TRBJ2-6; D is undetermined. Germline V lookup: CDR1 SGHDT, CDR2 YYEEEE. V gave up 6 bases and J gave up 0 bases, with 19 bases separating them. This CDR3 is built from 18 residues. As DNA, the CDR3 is TGTGCCAGCACCCTCGTGCGGATCGTTAACTCTGGGGCCAACGTCCTGACTTTC. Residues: CASTLVRIVNSGANVLTF. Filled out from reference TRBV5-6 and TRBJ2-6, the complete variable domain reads DAGVTQSPTHLIKTRGQQVTLRCSPKSGHDTVSWYQQALGQGPQFIFQYYEEEERQRGNFPDRFSGHQFPNYSSELNVNALLLGDSALYLCASTLVRIVNSGANVLTFGAGSRLTVL.

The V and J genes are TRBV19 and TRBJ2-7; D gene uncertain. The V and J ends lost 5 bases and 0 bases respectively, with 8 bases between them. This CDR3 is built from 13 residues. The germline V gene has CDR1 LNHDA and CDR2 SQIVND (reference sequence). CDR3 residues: CASSPASSYEQYF. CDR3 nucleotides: TGTGCCAGTAGTCCCGCGAGCTCCTACGAGCAGTACTTC.

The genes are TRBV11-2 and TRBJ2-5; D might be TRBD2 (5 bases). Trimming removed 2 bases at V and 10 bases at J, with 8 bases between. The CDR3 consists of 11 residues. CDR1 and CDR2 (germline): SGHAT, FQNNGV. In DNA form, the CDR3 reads TGTGCCAGCAGCTTATGGGGAGACCAGTACTTC. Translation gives CASSLWGDQYF.

The CDR3 region is CAPKREPITGELFF. CDR3 in DNA: TGTGCCCCCAAGCGGGAGCCTATCACCGGGGAGCTGTTTTTT. The J gene is TRBJ2-2, the V gene TRBV30; 8 bases map to TRBD2. Trimming at V came to 8 bases and at J to 4 bases, leaving 9 bases not matched to a gene. The CDR3 consists of 14 residues. CDR1 and CDR2 (germline): GTSNPN, SVGIG (reference sequence).

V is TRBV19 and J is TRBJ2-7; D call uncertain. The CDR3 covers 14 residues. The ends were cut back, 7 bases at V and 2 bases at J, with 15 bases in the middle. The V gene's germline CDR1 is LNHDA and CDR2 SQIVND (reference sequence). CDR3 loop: CASTPPRAPYEQYF. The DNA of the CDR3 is TGTGCCAGTACCCCCCCCCGAGCCCCCTACGAGCAGTACTTC. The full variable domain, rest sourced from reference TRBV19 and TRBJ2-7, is DGGITQSPKYLFRKEGQNVTLSCEQNLNHDAMYWYRQDPGQGLRLIYYSQIVNDFQKGDIAEGYSVSREKKESFPLTVTSAQKNPTAFYLCASTPPRAPYEQYFGPGTRLTVT.